This TCR beta chain was retrieved from a study of cytomegalovirus exposure and HLA in healthy donors (dated by TCRdb to the late 2010s). In the study overall: An earlier analysis of fewer than 750 of the donors reported around 280 Gb of sequence data and 117 million unique TCR beta sequences obtained from around 170 million T cells. A later analysis re-analyzed previously published TCR beta repertoires from approximately 670 donors and added high-resolution HLA genotyping to study TCR occurrence patterns. To predict cytomegalovirus infection status, the study brought together high-throughput TCR immunosequencing, statistical association of individual TCRs with disease status, and machine learning. Of the approximately 370 genotyped donors, 81% were placed in the genetic ancestry cluster associated with self-reported Caucasian donors. The study was designed to test whether signatures of past pathogen exposure could be identified by cataloging public T cell receptors. An earlier analysis of several hundred of the donors applied high-throughput TCR beta sequencing to assess whether each TCR beta V gene segment acted as functional or pseudogenic. Because of strong linkage in the cohort, five DR-DQ haplotypes were treated as single units for association and clustering. All discovery cohort repertoires had been generated on a single sequencing platform. On average, around 200,000 unique TCR beta nucleotide sequences were sequenced per donor among some 430 genotyped donors of the cohort, with roughly a sixth of those sequences being non-productive. Rather than using new phenotypic data, the later analysis identified candidate immune exposures from TCR beta sequences and from how often those sequences occurred across donors. Typing coverage varied by locus: roughly 629-630 donors for A, B, C, DRB1 and DQB1; approximately 500 for DQA1; about 590 for DPA1; 450 to 480 for DPB1. In a later genetic analysis, genome-wide SNP genotypes for about 65% of the 666 donors were used, and that subset was treated as a discovery cohort. The T cell repertoires of 666 subjects were profiled by immunosequencing and related to cytomegalovirus serostatus. In addition to the first cohort of 666 subjects, a separate validation cohort of over 90 different subjects was used. An early release covering approximately 600 HLA-typed donors comprised approximately 290 gigabases of sequencing data and tens of millions of unique TCR sequences. Alongside the repertoire data, information on donor age, sex, ethnicity and CMV serostatus was compiled. Class I and class II HLA loci were covered by the typing at four-digit resolution.

The cohort consisted of approximately 690 healthy bone marrow donors. At the time of sampling, all cohort members were nominally healthy, though unrecorded immune exposures were likely present. The donor tested CMV seronegative, placing the donor among the 350 to 400 seronegative members of the cohort. Each donor provided a peripheral blood sample, and peripheral blood mononuclear cells were used for TCR beta sequencing. The Qiagen DNeasy Blood Extraction Kit was used to extract genomic DNA from the blood cell samples. Results the study describes overall, beyond this receptor: Compared with the approximately 700-donor mean, donors in an Asian-associated ancestry cluster had fewer N-insertions in productive TCRs, according to a later genetic analysis. In a later genetic analysis, a missense DCLRE1C variant was associated with V-gene and J-gene trimming of TCR beta chains, and the association was replicated in an independent cohort. While some public TCRs were present in many individuals, most TCR sequences turned up only very rarely across donors. The sequencing pipeline was judged likely to have produced a cluster of highly shared sequence variants as a technical artifact. A total of 164 TCR beta chains were listed by the study as associated with cytomegalovirus. In both the original and validation cohorts, the classifier was reported to diagnose cytomegalovirus status with high specificity and sensitivity. In a later analysis, the rate of TCR association differed among HLA loci, with DRB1 alleles having the most associated TCRs and HLA-C alleles having the fewest. Presence/absence analyses assumed roughly uniform sequencing depth across donors, an assumption that may not hold. According to a later analysis, most CMV-associated TCR beta chains appeared to be HLA-restricted, and the HLA associations seemed to be driven largely by CMV exposure. A further reported finding was that TCR beta sequences accurately predicted the HLA-A and HLA-B alleles for most subjects in the first cohort. HLA typing was unavailable for some donors at each locus, so association tests used only the typed subset. When HLA alleles, especially DR and DQ, strongly co-occurred, TCR associations were difficult to assign to individual alleles. Some IMGT-functional V segments, including TRBV6-2 and TRBV6-3, could not be distinguished by the 87-base-pair reads and were therefore excluded. In a later analysis, HLA-associated TCR beta chains showed more clonal expansion and lower generation probabilities than non-associated chains that were equally common. Correlated functional status among segregating V segments might reflect linkage disequilibrium, but an unknown experimental factor could not be ruled out. CMV serostatus was the only immune exposure information available for the cohort. Broadly in line with IMGT annotations, most TCR beta V segments showed up in productive rearrangements about 87% or about 30% of the time in an earlier analysis of roughly 590 of the donors. In a later analysis, several top co-occurrence clusters were reported to appear linked to parvovirus B19, influenza, CMV and Epstein-Barr virus. The authors suggested that the approach could potentially be extended to other disease states and immunological phenotypes. Only TCR beta chains were sequenced in this cohort, and the absence of alpha or paired-chain data limited detectable features. The earlier analysis of 587 of the donors excluded about 16 rarely observed V segments, including chromosome 9 orphons, because counts were too low. A few of the identified cytomegalovirus-associated TCR beta chains were confirmed in vitro to be specific for cytomegalovirus antigens. A later analysis associated about 17,000 TCR beta sequences with specific HLA alleles at a false discovery rate of 0.05.

About this clone: Its target antigen remains unknown. No qualities accompany the bases; no much larger clone lies one base away.

The library was produced with the immunoSEQ multiplex PCR assay. The multiplex PCR relied on a mix of 60 forward primers for TCR Vbeta segments and 13 reverse primers for TCR Jbeta segments. The CDR3 region of rearranged TCR beta genes was amplified from genomic DNA with a multiplex PCR assay. Amplified TCR beta libraries were sequenced as 87-base-pair reads on the Illumina HiSeq System. Concerning the study's data processing: A later analysis tallied approximately 87 million unique TCR beta chains across the approximately 670 repertoires, and approximately 12 million of those chains were shared by two or more donors. Raw reads were error-corrected and collapsed into unique sequences by a nearest-neighbor algorithm in which closely related sequences were merged to remove PCR and sequencing errors. CDR3 sequences were aligned to IMGT reference sequences to assign V, D and J gene segments. For a sequence to be retained, a match of at least six nucleotides to both a V gene segment and a J gene segment was required. Rearrangements were classified as productive when the CDR3 lacked stop codons and remained in frame with V and J, and all other rearrangements were classified as non-productive. Following IMGT convention, CDR3 was defined as the stretch from the second conserved V-encoded cysteine to the conserved J-encoded phenylalanine. Sequences without an unambiguous match to a single V gene segment were excluded from the earlier analysis of about 600 of the donors. In an earlier analysis of 450 to 750 of the donors, a V segment was called functional when productive rearrangements were above 56.7%, and segregating when the standard deviation between donors exceeded 5%. A statistical classification framework was built to diagnose cytomegalovirus status from the catalog of TCR beta chain sequences. A later analysis assigned V and J genes by comparing TCR nucleotide sequences with IMGT/GENE-DB human TR gene sequences. In a later analysis, CDR3 sequences and most-parsimonious VDJ recombination scenarios were assigned using the TCRdist pipeline. In a later analysis, each TCR beta chain was defined by its CDR3 amino acid sequence together with its V-gene family, and reads lacking a unique V-gene family were excluded. A later analysis removed nearly 600 highly shared, low-generation-probability nucleotide sequences to deal with suspected cross-contamination and a sequencing artifact. In a later analysis, a clonal expansion index was calculated for each public chain from normalized within-repertoire ranks of inferred template counts. In a later analysis, generation probabilities were computed with a VDJ recombination model fitted to out-of-frame rearrangements, and the resulting probabilities were checked against IGoR. A later analysis scored TCR-TCR, TCR-HLA and TCR-CMV co-occurrence with hypergeometric tests, applying a repertoire-size bias correction to TCR pairs. False discovery rates were estimated in a later analysis by permuting HLA or CMV assignments 20 times. In a later analysis, co-occurring TCRs were grouped using DBSCAN, and TCRdist sequence similarity was added for clustering within HLA-allele-positive subsets. For co-occurrence clustering, repertoires with fewer than 30,000 or more than 120,000 public chains were excluded, along with a handful of repertoires with anomalous nucleotide sharing. Drawn from immuneACCESS, this table holds only the in-frame rearrangements with V and J called that TCRdb kept. Clones are partly lost; checked studies trace under half to an unresolved V gene and leave the rest unexplained. V and J calls and clone size follow that table, whereas D and trimming were derived from the DNA. This sample is represented by 130,000 or so clones; more than 60% of them were singletons. The leading ten clones occupy approximately 1.4% of the sample.

From the cysteine through the phenylalanine, the CDR3 covers 13 amino acids. Just the 39-base CDR3 DNA is kept, in frame starting at base 1. V sheds 7 bases and J sheds 5 bases, leaving 15 bases between their ends. Per the germline V gene, SGHRS is the CDR1 and YFSETQ is the CDR2. This receptor was obtained from a man aged 18 to 35 in good health and CMV-seronegative. Material for sequencing was PBMCs. Recombination linked TRBV5-1 to TRBJ2-5; TRBD1 might be the D gene, on 5 matching bases. At the DNA level, the sequence is TGCGCCAGCTCTCCTGACAGCTGGGAGACCCAGTACTTC. This yields the protein CASSPDSWETQYF. This CDR3, with the reference TRBV5-1 and TRBJ2-5 proteins standing in past its ends, gives the full variable domain KAGVTQTPRYLIKTRGQQVTLSCSPISGHRSVSWYQQTPGQGLQFLFEYFSETQRNKGNFPGRFSGRQFSNSRSEMNVSTLELGDSALYLCASSPDSWETQYFGPGTRLLVL.